This T cell receptor beta chain derives from a study of cytomegalovirus exposure and HLA in healthy donors. Germline loops: CDR1 MDHEN, CDR2 SYDVKM. The CDR3 extends over 15 amino acids. V was pared by 7 bases and J by 6 bases, with 13 bases of the junction left unmatched. Primers included in the PCR were 60 Vbeta and 13 Jbeta primers. Here immunoSEQ multiplex PCR was the method, and the copy in TCRdb shows in-frame clones only, minus some. The sample consists of around 160,000 clones, around 83% of them appearing once. V usage is TRBV28 and J usage is TRBJ2-3, with TRBD2 matching over 7 bases. This TCR derives from a man in his forties or fifties in good health and CMV-seropositive. Sequenced material: PBMCs. CDR3 DNA sequence: TGTGCCAGCAAATGGGGGACCGCAGCGGGGGATACGCAGTATTTT. As protein: CASKWGTAAGDTQYF.